These 12 T cell receptor beta chains came from one sample sequenced in a study of control samples from healthy donors and cancer patients. TCRdb's copy holds only in-frame clones and misses some; the assay was immunoSEQ multiplex PCR. This table holds almost 85,000 clones, 94% found once. Sequenced: blood. These receptor sequences come from a woman aged 18-29 years in good health.

The chain is built from TRBV15 and TRBJ2-4, with D possibly being TRBD1 (6 bases). The CDR3 sequence is 12 residues long. Germline V CDR1 and CDR2: LNHNV, YYDKDF (reference sequence). V was pared by 11 bases and J by 7 bases, with 15 bases between. CDR3 in DNA: TGTGCCGTCTCCGGGACACCCAACATTCAGTACTTC. Its translation: CAVSGTPNIQYF.

The rearrangement links TRBV28 to TRBJ1-1, with D possibly TRBD1 on 5 matching bases. Germline V gene data show CDR1 as MDHEN and CDR2 as SYDVKM. With 10 bases removed from V and 4 bases from J, the gap between germline ends came to 16 bases. The CDR3 runs 13 residues. In DNA, the CDR3 is TGTGCCACGACGATCTGGGGCGCCACTGAAGCTTTCTTT. Protein sequence: CATTIWGATEAFF.

The chain joins TRBV29-1 to TRBJ1-1; 7 nucleotides align to TRBD1. Unmatched junction bases numbered 6, after V lost 2 bases and J lost 3 bases. This CDR3 contains 14 residues. Germline loops: CDR1 SQVTM, CDR2 ANQGSEA. The chain's CDR3 is CSVEHRGGDTEAFF. The CDR3 coding sequence is TGCAGCGTTGAACACAGGGGAGGGGACACTGAAGCTTTCTTT.

The rearrangement links TRBV28 to TRBJ1-6; D uncertain. The CDR3 contains 13 residues. V lost 3 bases and J lost 7, with 7 bases in between. The V gene's germline CDR1 is MDHEN and CDR2 SYDVKM. The CDR3 DNA reads TGTGCCAGCAGTTTTCTGGTGAATTCACCCCTCCACTTT. Amino acid sequence: CASSFLVNSPLHF.

The V gene is TRBV18, the J gene TRBJ1-3; no firm D call. This CDR3 contains 15 residues. Deletions cut 0 bases from V and 3 bases from J, with 9 bases between. Germline V gene data show CDR1 as KGHSH and CDR2 as LQKENI. The CDR3 nucleotides are TGTGCCAGCTCACCACCATCGACTGGTGGAAACACCATATATTTT. Translation gives CASSPPSTGGNTIYF.

This rearrangement joins TRBV6-2 or TRBV6-3 to TRBJ1-2; D is uncertain. The V gene's germline CDR1 is MNHEY and CDR2 SVGEGT. CDR3 length equals 13 residues. V shed 6 bases and J shed 4 bases, with 12 bases lying between them. CDR3 loop: CASSKTDAYGYTF. Here the CDR3 DNA reads TGTGCCAGCAGCAAGACGGACGCCTATGGCTACACCTTC.

The chain combines TRBV5-1 with TRBJ1-2; D call uncertain. Germline values: CDR1 SGHRS, CDR2 YFSETQ. The CDR3 consists of 13 residues. V was trimmed by 0 bases and J by 4 bases, leaving 7 bases between them. CDR3 protein: CASSLDGSYGYTF. CDR3 bases: TGCGCCAGCAGCTTGGACGGGTCCTATGGCTACACCTTC.

V usage is TRBV28 and J usage is TRBJ2-5; TRBD1 might be the D (5 bases). The germline CDR1 and CDR2 sequences are MDHEN and SYDVKM. The CDR3 extends over 13 amino acids. Trimming took off 4 bases at V and 3 bases at J, with 9 bases between the two ends. The DNA for the CDR3 is TGTGCCAGCAGTTACGAAGGGGAAGAGACCCAGTACTTC. This gives the protein CASSYEGEETQYF. Supplemented by reference TRBV28 and TRBJ2-5, the full variable domain reads DVKVTQSSRYLVKRTGEKVFLECVQDMDHENMFWYRQDPGLGLRLIYFSYDVKMKEKGDIPEGYSVSREKKERFSLILESASTNQTSMYLCASSYEGEETQYFGPGTRLLVL.

The V and J genes are TRBV7-3 and TRBJ2-1; maybe TRBD1 (6 bases). Trimming took off 5 bases at V and 8 bases at J, with 10 bases between the two ends. CDR3 length: 12 residues. Germline CDR1 reads SGHTA; CDR2 reads FQGTGA. CDR3 protein: CASSPTGYEQFF. The CDR3 DNA reads TGTGCCAGCAGCCCTACAGGGTATGAGCAGTTCTTC.

The V and J genes are TRBV27 and TRBJ2-3, with 10 bases fitting TRBD2. The CDR3 spans 16 residues. The junction had 8 bases not matched to a gene; V was cut back by 6 bases and J by 2 bases. CDR1 is MNHEY, CDR2 SMNVEV, per germline (reference sequence). Written as DNA, the CDR3 is TGTGCCAGCAGCCAATTAGCGGGGGGTGTCACAGATACGCAGTATTTT. Its translation is CASSQLAGGVTDTQYF.

The chain has TRBV7-9 and TRBJ2-1; D may be TRBD1 or TRBD2 (5 bases each). Germline loops: CDR1 SEHNR, CDR2 FQNEAQ (reference sequence). V was clipped by 4 bases and J by 0 bases, with 13 bases between them. The CDR3 is 16 residues long. CDR3 coding DNA: TGTGCCAGCAGCTCACGGGGCCCGAGCTCCTACAATGAGCAGTTCTTC. This codes for CASSSRGPSSYNEQFF.

The chain carries TRBV5-1 and TRBJ2-7, with 8 nucleotides matching TRBD1. The CDR3 is 15 residues long. Germline loops: CDR1 SGHRS, CDR2 YFSETQ. V was pared by 2 bases and J by 0 bases, with 4 bases of the junction left unmatched. CDR3 DNA sequence: TGCGCCAGCAGCTTCGACAGGGGAGGCTCCTACGAGCAGTACTTC. As protein: CASSFDRGGSYEQYF.